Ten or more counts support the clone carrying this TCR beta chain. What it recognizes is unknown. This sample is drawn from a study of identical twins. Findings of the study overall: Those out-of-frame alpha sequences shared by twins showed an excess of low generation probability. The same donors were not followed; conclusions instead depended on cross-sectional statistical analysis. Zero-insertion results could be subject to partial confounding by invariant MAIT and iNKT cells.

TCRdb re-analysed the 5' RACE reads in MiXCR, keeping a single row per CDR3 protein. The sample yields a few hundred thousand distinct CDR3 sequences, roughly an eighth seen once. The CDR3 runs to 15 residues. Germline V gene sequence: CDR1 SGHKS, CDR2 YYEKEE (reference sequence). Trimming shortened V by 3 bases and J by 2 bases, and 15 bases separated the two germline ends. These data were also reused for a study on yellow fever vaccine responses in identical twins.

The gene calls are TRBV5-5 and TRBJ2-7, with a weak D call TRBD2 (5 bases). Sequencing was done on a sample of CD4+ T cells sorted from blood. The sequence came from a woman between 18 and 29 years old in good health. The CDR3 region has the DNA TGTGCCAGCAGCTCATCACCGGGAACGGCCTACGAGCAGTACTTC. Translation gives CASSSSPGTAYEQYF.